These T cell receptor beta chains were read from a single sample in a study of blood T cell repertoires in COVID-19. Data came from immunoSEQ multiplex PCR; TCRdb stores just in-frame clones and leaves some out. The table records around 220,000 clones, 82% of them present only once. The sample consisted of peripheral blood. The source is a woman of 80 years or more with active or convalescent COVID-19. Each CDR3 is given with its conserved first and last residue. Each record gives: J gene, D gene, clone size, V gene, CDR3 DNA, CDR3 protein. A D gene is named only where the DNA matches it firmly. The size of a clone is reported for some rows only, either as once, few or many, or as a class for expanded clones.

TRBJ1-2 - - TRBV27 TGTGCCAGCAGTTACAATTCTAACTATGGCTACACCTTC CASSYNSNYGYTF
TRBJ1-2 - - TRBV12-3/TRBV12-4 TGTGCCAGCAGTTACAGGAGCGGCTACACCTTC CASSYRSGYTF
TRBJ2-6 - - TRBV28 TGTGCCAGCAGCCCCGGGAAACGACTAATCTCTTCTGGGGCCAACGTCCTGACTTTC CASSPGKRLISSGANVLTF
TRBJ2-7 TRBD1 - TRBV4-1 TGCGCCAGCAGCCAAGATAGGCCCGCAGGGGGCGAGCAGTACTTC CASSQDRPAGGEQYF
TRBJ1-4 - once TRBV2 TGTGCCAGCAGGATCGCCGGGACTGAAAATGAAAAACTGTTTTTT CASRIAGTENEKLFF
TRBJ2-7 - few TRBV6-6 TGTGCCAGCAGTTACTCGGGGGGAGCCTTCTACGAGCAGTACTTC CASSYSGGAFYEQYF
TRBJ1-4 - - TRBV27 TGTGCCAGCAGTCCTACATGGTTTGCGCGGAATGAAAAACTGTTTTTT CASSPTWFARNEKLFF
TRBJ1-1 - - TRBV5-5 TGTGCCAGCAGCCAAGGACACATGAACACTGAAGCTTTCTTT CASSQGHMNTEAFF
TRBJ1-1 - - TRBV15 TGTGCCACCAGCAGAGGTACAGGGTTAGGGGACACTGAAGCTTTCTTT CATSRGTGLGDTEAFF
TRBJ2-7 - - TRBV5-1 TGCGCCAGCAGCTTGGGGCGGGAACTCGAGCAGTACTTC CASSLGRELEQYF
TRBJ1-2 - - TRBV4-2 TGTGCCAGCAGCCAAGCAGCGCCAGGGGATGGCTACACCTTC CASSQAAPGDGYTF
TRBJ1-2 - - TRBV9 TGTGCCAGCAGCGTAGATCCGAACTATGGCTACACCTTC CASSVDPNYGYTF
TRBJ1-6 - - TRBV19 TGTGCCAGTAGTTCGGGGGTGCAATCACCCCTCCACTTT CASSSGVQSPLHF
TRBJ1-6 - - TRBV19 TGTGCCAGTACCACGACAGTTGGGGTAAGAAATTCACCCCTCCACTTT CASTTTVGVRNSPLHF
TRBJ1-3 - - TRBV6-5 TGTGCCAGCAAACAGGACGGAGTCTCTGGAAACACCATATATTTT CASKQDGVSGNTIYF
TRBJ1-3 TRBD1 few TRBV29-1 TGCAGCGTTGTATCCGACAGGGTTCAAGTTGGCGGAAACACCATATATTTT CSVVSDRVQVGGNTIYF
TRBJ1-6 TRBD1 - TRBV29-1 TGCAGCGTTGGGGACAGGTACGGGTCACCCCTCCACTTT CSVGDRYGSPLHF
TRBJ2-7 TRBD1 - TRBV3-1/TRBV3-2 TGTGCCAGCAGCTCCCGGGACAGGGAAGTACACGAGCAGTACTTC CASSSRDREVHEQYF
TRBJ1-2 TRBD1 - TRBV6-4 TGTGCCAGCAGGCAAACCGGGACAGGGTTTGGCTACACCTTC CASRQTGTGFGYTF
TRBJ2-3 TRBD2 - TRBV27 TGTGCCAGCAGTGTCGGGAGGACCACAGATACGCAGTATTTT CASSVGRTTDTQYF
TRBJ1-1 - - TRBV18 TGTGCCAGCTCACCATCACAGGGTTGGGCCTCTGAAGCTTTCTTT CASSPSQGWASEAFF
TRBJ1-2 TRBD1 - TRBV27 TGTGCCAGCAGTTTAAACAGGGGAAACTATGGCTACACCTTC CASSLNRGNYGYTF
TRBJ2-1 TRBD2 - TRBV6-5 TGTGCCAGCAGTCGCGGGACTAGCGGGAACAATGAGCAGTTCTTC CASSRGTSGNNEQFF
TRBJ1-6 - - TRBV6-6 TGTGCCAGCGGAATGGGAGACCGAGGACCCCTCCACTTT CASGMGDRGPLHF
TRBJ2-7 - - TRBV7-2 TGTGCCAGCAGCTCCCTCCTGGCGGCCTTTGCCTACGAGCAGTACTTC CASSSLLAAFAYEQYF
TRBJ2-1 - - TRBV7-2 TGTGCCAGCAGCTTTTTCGCGGGCGCGGGTAACAATGAGCAGTTCTTC CASSFFAGAGNNEQFF
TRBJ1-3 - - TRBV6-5 TGTGCCAGCAGTTCCCAGGGTGGAAACACCATATATTTT CASSSQGGNTIYF
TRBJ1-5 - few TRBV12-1 TGTGCCAGCAGCTGCTCCGGGACAGGGGATCGGCGCAATCAGCCCCAGCATTTT CASSCSGTGDRRNQPQHF
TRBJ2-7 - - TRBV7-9 TGTGCCAGCAGCTTAACGGGGACCTACGAGCAGTACTTC CASSLTGTYEQYF
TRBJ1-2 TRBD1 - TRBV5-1 TGCGCCAGCAGCTCAGGGGGATCTAACTATGGCTACACCTTC CASSSGGSNYGYTF
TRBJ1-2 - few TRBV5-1 TGCGCCAGCAGCTTGGACAGAAACTATGGCTACACCTTC CASSLDRNYGYTF
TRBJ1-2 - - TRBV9 TGTGCCAGCAGCGTCTACCCCGGTGGTGGCTACACCTTC CASSVYPGGGYTF
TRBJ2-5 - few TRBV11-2 TGTGCCAGCAGCTTAAATTTCGGGGGGCGAGAGACCCAGTACTTC CASSLNFGGRETQYF
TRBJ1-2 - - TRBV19 TGTGCCAGTAGATATGACACACCCTATGGCTACACCTTC CASRYDTPYGYTF
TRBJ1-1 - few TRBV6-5 TGTGCCAGCAGCCCGGGGGGGCAAATGAACACTGAAGCTTTCTTT CASSPGGQMNTEAFF
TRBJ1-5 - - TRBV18 TGTGCCAGCTCACCGGGGAGGAAGGATCAGCCCCAGCATTTT CASSPGRKDQPQHF
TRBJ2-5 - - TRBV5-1 TGCGCCAGCAGCGTACTCGCTACGGGGGAACAAGAGACCCAGTACTTC CASSVLATGEQETQYF
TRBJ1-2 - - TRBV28 TGTGCCACCCCCCTGCCCGGCGGCTATGGCTACACCTTC CATPLPGGYGYTF
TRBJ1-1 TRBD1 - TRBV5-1 TGCGCCAGCAGCGAGCGACAGGGGGTAGTTGAAGCTTTCTTT CASSERQGVVEAFF
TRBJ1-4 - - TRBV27 TGTGCCAGCAGTTTTGCGGCTTCGGGGGTGAAACTGTTTTTT CASSFAASGVKLFF
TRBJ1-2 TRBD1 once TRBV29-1 TGCAGCGTTGAAGGTTCCGGGACAGGGGAGCATGGCTACACCTTC CSVEGSGTGEHGYTF
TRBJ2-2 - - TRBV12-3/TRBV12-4 TGTGCCAGCAGTTTAGTAGGGGGCGGGGAGCTGTTTTTT CASSLVGGGELFF
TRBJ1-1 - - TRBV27 TGTGCCAGCAGTTGGACAGCTATAACTGAAGCTTTCTTT CASSWTAITEAFF
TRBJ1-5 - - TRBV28 TGTGCCAGCAGCGCAGTGTATAGCAATCAGCCCCAGCATTTT CASSAVYSNQPQHF
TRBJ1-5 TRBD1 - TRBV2 TGTGCCAGCAGTGAAGGTCAGGGGGCGGCTAGCAATCAGCCCCAGCATTTT CASSEGQGAASNQPQHF
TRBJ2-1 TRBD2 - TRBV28 TGTGCCAGCAGTTTCCGGAGACTAGCGGGACAGGAGCAGTTCTTC CASSFRRLAGQEQFF
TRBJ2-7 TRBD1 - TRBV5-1 TGCGCCAGCAGCGTGGACAGGGCCTACGAGCAGTACTTC CASSVDRAYEQYF
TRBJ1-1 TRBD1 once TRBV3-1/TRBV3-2 TGTGCCAGCAGCCAAGGGGACAGGGCAGCTGAAGCTTTCTTT CASSQGDRAAEAFF
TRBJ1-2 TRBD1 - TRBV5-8 TGTGCCAGCAGCTTGGGGGAACAGGGGGCTTTGGGCTACACCTTC CASSLGEQGALGYTF
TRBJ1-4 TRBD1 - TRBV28 TGTGCCAGCAGTTTTCTCTTGACCGGACAGGGGGCTACAAGGACTAATGAAAAACTGTTTTTT CASSFLLTGQGATRTNEKLFF